The clone carrying this T cell receptor beta chain came up many times. The antigen remains undetermined. The data belong to a study of spatial heterogeneity in lung cancer. In the study overall: Untreated early-stage non-small cell lung cancer patients, around 72 in total, were the donors. Where they were available, follow-up PBMC samples were sequenced, at a median of around 24 months after resection. General study results and limits: Ubiquitous expanded tumor TCRs were observed in blood more at resection than follow-up.

Trimming took 10 bases from V and 0 from J, leaving 13 bases between them. This CDR3 has 14 residues. The germline CDR1 and CDR2 sequences are MDHEN and SYDVKM. MiXCR was run by TCRdb on the 5' RACE reads, yielding one entry per CDR3 protein. Found here are tens of thousands of distinct CDR3 sequences, 19% of them singletons; the top ten hold less than 25%. Time point meaning: blood at routine non-recurrence follow-up after resection. The source is a male donor with early-stage non-small cell lung cancer. V gene TRBV28 combines with J gene TRBJ1-3; maybe TRBD1 (5 bases). This sample comprised PBMCs, obtained at follow-up. The CDR3 sequence is CATKGGGSGNTIYF. Here the CDR3 DNA reads TGTGCCACAAAGGGTGGGGGCTCTGGAAACACCATATATTTT.